Following are 15 T cell receptor beta chains from one sample sequenced in a study of blood T cell repertoires in COVID-19. The data were produced by immunoSEQ multiplex PCR, yet TCRdb's version contains in-frame clones alone and is incomplete. This table holds over 120,000 clones, approximately 80% found once. Sample: peripheral blood. These receptor sequences come from a woman aged 60-70 years with acute or convalescent COVID-19.

Ten or more counts support this clone. The chain carries TRBV2 and TRBJ1-6, with 9 bases matching TRBD1. CDR1 SNHLY and CDR2 FYNNEI come from the germline V gene. Losses at the gene ends were 6 bases for V and 8 bases for J; bases not matched to a gene: 5. CDR3 size: 14 residues. For the CDR3, the DNA is TGTGCCAGCAGGGTGGACAGGGGTTATTCACCCCTCCACTTT. Translation: CASRVDRGYSPLHF.

The rearrangement links TRBV5-1 to TRBJ1-2; 8 positions agree with TRBD1. V shed 4 bases, J shed 0 bases, and the junction held 17 bases outside the gene matches. Germline V gene data show CDR1 as SGHRS and CDR2 as YFSETQ. The CDR3 spans 19 residues. The CDR3: CASSPKTGVQSLANYGYTF. CDR3 nucleotide sequence: TGCGCCAGCAGCCCAAAGACAGGGGTTCAGTCGTTGGCTAACTATGGCTACACCTTC. Based on the CDR3 plus reference TRBV5-1 and TRBJ1-2, the full variable domain is KAGVTQTPRYLIKTRGQQVTLSCSPISGHRSVSWYQQTPGQGLQFLFEYFSETQRNKGNFPGRFSGRQFSNSRSEMNVSTLELGDSALYLCASSPKTGVQSLANYGYTFGSGTRLTVV.

This clone was seen just once. The chain uses TRBV2 and TRBJ2-3; TRBD2 might be the D (6 bases). The germline gives CDR1 SNHLY, CDR2 FYNNEI. The V end was cut by 8 bases, the J end by 2 bases, with 20 bases between. The CDR3 is 16 amino acids. In DNA, the CDR3 is TGTGCCAGCCACCTCGGGCCCGGGAGCCTCACAGATACGCAGTATTTT. Encoded protein: CASHLGPGSLTDTQYF.

The chain recombines TRBV7-9 with TRBJ1-2; TRBD1 agrees at 8 bases. CDR3 size: 14 residues. J lost 6 bases, V lost 3 bases, and 6 bases had no gene match. Germline CDR1 SEHNR, CDR2 FQNEAQ (reference sequence). DNA for the CDR3: TGTGCCAGCAGCTTCGGACAGGGCCAAAATGGCTACACCTTC. Translation: CASSFGQGQNGYTF.

V and J are TRBV6-2 or TRBV6-3 and TRBJ1-1, with a tentative D call TRBD1 (5 bases). The CDR3 length is 17 residues. Germline CDR1 MNHEY, CDR2 SVGEGT. Trimming left V 0 bases short and J 5 bases short, with 19 bases between. CDR3: CASSYSGHLGSGTEAFF. CDR3 nucleotide sequence: TGTGCCAGCAGTTACTCTGGACATCTAGGATCTGGGACTGAAGCTTTCTTT.

This clone has more than one count but fewer than ten. The V gene is TRBV11-2, the J gene TRBJ2-5; 11 bases agree with TRBD1. V lost 5 bases and J lost 5; bases outside the gene matches: 7. Germline V gives CDR1 SGHAT, CDR2 FQNNGV. The CDR3 loop spans 15 amino acids. The CDR3 bases are TGTGCCAGCAGCGCCCGGACAGGGGGCGAGGAGACCCAGTACTTC. Translated: CASSARTGGEETQYF.

This chain connects TRBV4-1 to TRBJ2-7, with a weak D call TRBD2 (6 bases). This CDR3 has 16 amino acids. Germline V CDR1 and CDR2: MGHRA, YSYEKL. V lost 0 bases, J lost 5 bases, and 17 bases lay in between. The CDR3 loop is CASSQDFPETRNEQYF. CDR3 coding DNA: TGCGCCAGCAGCCAAGATTTTCCTGAGACTAGAAACGAGCAGTACTTC.

The chain uses TRBV25-1 and TRBJ1-5; a possible D gene is TRBD1 (5 bases). V lost 1 base and J lost 4, with 20 bases in between. The germline gives CDR1 MGHDK, CDR2 SYGVNS. The CDR3 covers 18 residues. This CDR3 reads CASSESKAGDSGNQPQHF. The CDR3 region has the DNA TGTGCCAGCAGTGAATCCAAGGCGGGGGATTCTGGGAATCAGCCCCAGCATTTT.

The chain couples TRBV28 to TRBJ1-1; D remains ambiguous. Germline CDR1 reads MDHEN; CDR2 reads SYDVKM. CDR3 length equals 10 residues. Trimming took off 6 bases at V and 8 bases at J, with 7 bases between the two ends. CDR3 DNA sequence: TGTGCCAGCAGGGGCAGGGAAGCTTTCTTT. It specifies CASRGREAFF.

The J gene is TRBJ2-1, the V gene TRBV21-1; the D call in the table, TRBD2, was not verified against the DNA. TRBV21-1 is classified as a pseudogene. This CDR3 contains 16 residues. The CDR3 loop reads CASSCLTGGDANEQFF. DNA of the CDR3: TGTGCCAGCAGTTGCCTTACCGGAGGGGACGCGAATGAGCAGTTCTTC.

This clone was detected a few times. The J gene is TRBJ1-1, the V gene TRBV6-6; 7 bases are a match to TRBD1. The ends lost 6 bases at V and 6 bases at J; junction bases unmatched: 7. CDR3 size: 13 residues. Germline V gene sequence: CDR1 MNHNY, CDR2 SVGAGI (reference sequence). The DNA for the CDR3 is TGTGCCAGCAGCCGACAGGGATGGCCTGAAGCTTTCTTT. Translating gives CASSRQGWPEAFF.

The chain joins TRBV5-1 to TRBJ2-5, with TRBD1 as a possible D gene (6 bases). V lost 0 bases, J lost 7 bases, and 10 bases lay in between. Germline-derived CDR1 and CDR2 are SGHRS and YFSETQ. The CDR3 totals 13 residues. The CDR3 here is CASSLVGHPTQYF. The DNA for the CDR3 is TGCGCCAGCAGCTTGGTGGGACACCCGACCCAGTACTTC.

V is TRBV29-1 and J is TRBJ2-4, with TRBD1 matching 10 bases. The CDR3 runs 12 residues. J was trimmed by 7 bases and V by 5 bases; bases with no gene match: 2. The V gene's germline CDR1 is SQVTM and CDR2 ANQGSEA. The CDR3 loop reads CSVRTGGNIQYF. CDR3 coding DNA: TGCAGCGTTAGGACAGGGGGGAACATTCAGTACTTC.

V gene TRBV28 combines with J gene TRBJ2-4; a possible D gene is TRBD2 (6 bases). The germline V gene encodes CDR1 MDHEN and CDR2 SYDVKM. V lost 5 bases and J lost 3, with 14 bases in between. The CDR3 has 15 residues. The CDR3 sequence is CASSGASASKNIQYF. CDR3 coding DNA: TGTGCCAGCAGTGGAGCTAGCGCGAGCAAAAACATTCAGTACTTC.

The chain is built from TRBV6-2 or TRBV6-3 and TRBJ2-5; 9 nucleotides align to TRBD2. The germline V gene encodes CDR1 MNHEY and CDR2 SVGEGT. V trimming: 4 bases; J trimming: 5 bases; junction bases outside the gene matches: 11. The CDR3 runs to 16 residues. CDR3 nucleotide sequence: TGTGCCAGCAGTTTCGGGATTCTCGCGGGGGGGGAGACCCAGTACTTC. Amino acid sequence: CASSFGILAGGETQYF.